This T cell receptor beta chain originates from a study of T cell responses to AZD1222 COVID-19 vaccine. Findings and limits, study-wide: Just a handful of AZD1222 recipients were seropositive at baseline. Clonal diversity was possibly underestimated, and white British individuals and females predominated among donors. Across the whole spike, CD4 TCRs peaked at regions 160-218 and 743-854. A reported finding is that nearly half of spike-specific TCRs target unmutated variant regions.

As regards this clone: The antigen is not known.

Generated by immunoSEQ multiplex PCR, the TCRdb table keeps only in-frame clones and is missing some. The sample has fewer than 120,000 clones, 80% to 95% seen once. The germline gives CDR1 SNHLY, CDR2 FYNNEI. The CDR3 has 15 residues. The V gene lost 8 bases and the J gene lost 3 bases, with 17 bases spanning the gap. The chain joins TRBV2 to TRBJ1-5; D unclear. Sequencing used peripheral blood, obtained 28 days after the second AZD1222 dose. The TCR originated in an adult who received the AZD1222 COVID-19 vaccine. The CDR3 DNA sequence: TGTGCCAGCCAAAGGACGGGCCCGAACAATCAGCCCCAGCATTTT. It codes for CASQRTGPNNQPQHF.